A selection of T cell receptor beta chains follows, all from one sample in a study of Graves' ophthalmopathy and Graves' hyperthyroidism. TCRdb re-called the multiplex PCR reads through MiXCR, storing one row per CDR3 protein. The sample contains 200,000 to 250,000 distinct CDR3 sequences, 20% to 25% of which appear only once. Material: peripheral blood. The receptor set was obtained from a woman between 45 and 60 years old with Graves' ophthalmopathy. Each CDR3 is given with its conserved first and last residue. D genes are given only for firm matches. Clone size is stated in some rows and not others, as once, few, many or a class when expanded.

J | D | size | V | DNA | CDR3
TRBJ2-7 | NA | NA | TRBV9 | TGTGCCAGCAGCGCCTCCGGAGGGTACGAGCAGTACTTC | CASSASGGYEQYF
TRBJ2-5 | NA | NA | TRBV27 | TGTGCCAGCAGGAGTAGGACGACCCAGTACTTC | CASRSRTTQYF
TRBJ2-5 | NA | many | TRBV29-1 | TGCAGCGTCGGTCTAGTGGATTTGGAGACCCAGTACTTC | CSVGLVDLETQYF
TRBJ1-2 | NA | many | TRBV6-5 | TGTGCCAGCACCACCGGGGAAGTCTCTGGCTACACCTTC | CASTTGEVSGYTF
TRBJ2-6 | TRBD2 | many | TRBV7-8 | TGTGCCAGCAGAGGGAGGGTTGGGGCCAACGTCCTGACTTTC | CASRGRVGANVLTF
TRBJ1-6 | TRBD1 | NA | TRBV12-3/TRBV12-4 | TGTGCCAGCACCCCGACAGGGCCTAATTCACCCCTCCACTTT | CASTPTGPNSPLHF
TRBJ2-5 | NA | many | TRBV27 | TGTGCCAGCAGTTCCAGAACAATTCAAGAGACCCAGTACTTC | CASSSRTIQETQYF
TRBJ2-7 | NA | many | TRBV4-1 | TGCGCCAGCAGCCCCGGGCGGGACCCAACTTACGAGCAGTACTTC | CASSPGRDPTYEQYF
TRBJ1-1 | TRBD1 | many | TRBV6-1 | TGTGCCAGCAGTCGTCAGCCCGGGACAGCAGGGGCTTTCTTT | CASSRQPGTAGAFF
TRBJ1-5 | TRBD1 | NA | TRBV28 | TGTGCCAGCAGTTTAGGCTACAGGGGGACCCGGGAGCAGCATTTT | CASSLGYRGTREQHF
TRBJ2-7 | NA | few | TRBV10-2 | TGCGCCAGCAGTTCCCCAGAAGGGGTACACGAGCAGTACTTC | CASSSPEGVHEQYF
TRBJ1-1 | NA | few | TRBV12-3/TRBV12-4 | TGTGCCAGCAGTTACCAGGGTGAAGCTTTCTTT | CASSYQGEAFF
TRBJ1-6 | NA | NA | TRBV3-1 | TGTGCCAGCAGCTATCAGACAGGAGGTAATTCACCCCTCCACTTT | CASSYQTGGNSPLHF
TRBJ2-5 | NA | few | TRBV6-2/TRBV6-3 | TGTGCCAGCAGATTAAACGGAGAGACCCAGTACTTC | CASRLNGETQYF
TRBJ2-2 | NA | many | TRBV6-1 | TGTGCCAGCAGTAAGCTCGGAGGGAACACCGGGGAGCTGTTTTTT | CASSKLGGNTGELFF
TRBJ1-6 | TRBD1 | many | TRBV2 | TGTGCCAGCAGTTTAGCCGGACAGGGGAATTCACCCCTCCACTTT | CASSLAGQGNSPLHF